This paragraph covers one TCR beta chain sequence. Its antigen is undetermined. PCR involved 60 Vbeta and 13 Jbeta primers. Libraries were prepared by immunoSEQ multiplex PCR; TCRdb keeps only in-frame clonotypes and omits some of them. The sample records some 74,000 clones, 65% to 70% being singletons. These data belong to a study of cytomegalovirus exposure and HLA in healthy donors. Trimming cost V 0 bases and J 5 bases, with 8 bases left between them. Germline assignment: CDR1 SGHRS and CDR2 YFSETQ. The CDR3 sequence is 13 residues long. Findings and limits, study-wide: The majority of CMV-associated TCR beta chains were reported as apparently HLA-restricted in a later analysis.

Specimen: PBMCs. This receptor was identified in a man aged 35-49 years in good health and CMV-seropositive. This chain uses TRBV5-1 with TRBJ2-5, with D uncertain. CDR3 protein: CASSLAVSETQYF. CDR3 nucleotides: TGCGCCAGCAGCTTGGCCGTTTCTGAGACCCAGTACTTC. The full variable domain, completed using reference TRBV5-1 and TRBJ2-5, is KAGVTQTPRYLIKTRGQQVTLSCSPISGHRSVSWYQQTPGQGLQFLFEYFSETQRNKGNFPGRFSGRQFSNSRSEMNVSTLELGDSALYLCASSLAVSETQYFGPGTRLLVL.